This entry lists 18 T cell receptor beta chains sequenced from one sample in a study of T-cell memory formation after mild COVID-19. Via MiXCR, TCRdb re-called the 5' RACE reads, giving one row per CDR3 protein. The profile covers under 550,000 distinct CDR3 sequences, with about 20% appearing a single time and 9% to 15% taken by the ten largest. The material sequenced was PBMCs or a T cell subset sorted from them (not recorded which). These receptors originate from an adult woman who had mild COVID-19 (a few samples of this study predate the infection). Cell type and time point are not known.

For the CDR3, the DNA is TGCGCCAGCAGCCAAGGTTCAGGGGGTGACGAGCAGTACTTC. Translated, it gives CASSQGSGGDEQYF. This chain uses TRBV4-3 with TRBJ2-7, with 7 bases identical to TRBD1. This CDR3 is built from 14 residues. Germline V CDR1 and CDR2: LGHNA, YSLEER. The ends lost 1 base at V and 5 bases at J; junction bases unmatched: 5.

This clonotype was counted only a few times. V usage is TRBV6-5 and J usage is TRBJ1-2; D unclear. The CDR3 extends over 16 amino acids. Trimming removed 0 bases from V and 3 bases from J, with 14 bases in between. Per the germline V gene, CDR1 is MNHEY and CDR2 is SVGAGI. CDR3 amino acids: CASSYSGTVPHYGYTF. CDR3 sequence (DNA): TGTGCCAGCAGTTACTCGGGTACAGTGCCGCACTATGGCTACACCTTC.

The rearrangement links TRBV15 to TRBJ1-5, with D possibly TRBD1 on 6 matching bases. Between the trimmed V and J ends, which lost 3 bases and 6 bases, there was a span of 18 bases. Germline CDR1 reads LNHNV; CDR2 reads YYDKDF (reference sequence). CDR3 length equals 16 residues. The CDR3 here is CATSRENRVWGQPQHF. The CDR3 DNA reads TGTGCCACCAGCAGGGAAAACAGGGTTTGGGGTCAGCCCCAGCATTTT.

The chain is built from TRBV5-1 and TRBJ2-3; unclear D gene. Germline values: CDR1 SGHRS, CDR2 YFSETQ. This CDR3 region has 14 residues. V was trimmed by 0 bases and J by 2 bases, leaving 7 bases between them. CDR3 in DNA: TGCGCCAGCAGCTTGGATCACCTCACAGATACGCAGTATTTT. As protein: CASSLDHLTDTQYF.

V usage is TRBV12-3 or TRBV12-4 and J usage is TRBJ1-2; D might be TRBD1 (6 bases). V lost 3 bases to trimming and J lost 8 bases, with 13 bases between them. The CDR3 contains 13 residues. The CDR3 loop reads CASSLVGGNGYTF. DNA of the CDR3: TGTGCCAGCAGTTTGGTAGGGGGAAACGGCTACACCTTC.

The chain has TRBV7-9 and TRBJ2-1, with D uncertain. CDR3 length equals 11 residues. Per germline, CDR1 SEHNR and CDR2 FQNEAQ (reference sequence). Trimming removed 8 bases from V and 8 bases from J, with 10 bases in between. The DNA for the CDR3 is TGTGCCAGCCACTTAGGCGATGAGCAGTTCTTC. Protein: CASHLGDEQFF.

This clonotype was counted between two and nine times. The chain employs TRBV24-1 and TRBJ2-3; D gene uncertain. Germline CDR1 reads KGHDR; CDR2 reads SFDVKD. V lost 6 bases and J 7 bases, leaving 7 bases between the germline ends. The CDR3 loop spans 11 amino acids. DNA for the CDR3: TGTGCCACCAGTTGGGATTATACGCAGTATTTT. Translating it yields CATSWDYTQYF.

This chain joins TRBV6-1 and TRBJ1-6; TRBD1 matches 9 bases. Germline V gene sequence: CDR1 MNHNS, CDR2 SASEGT. V lost 4 bases and J lost 4; bases outside the gene matches: 5. CDR3 length equals 16 residues. The CDR3 loop is CASSAMGQGYNSPLHF. CDR3 DNA: TGTGCCAGCAGTGCGATGGGACAGGGTTATAATTCACCCCTCCACTTT.

The genes are TRBV12-3 or TRBV12-4 and TRBJ1-2; D is undetermined. Trimming cost V 5 bases and J 8 bases, with 15 bases left between them. The CDR3 is 13 residues long. As DNA, the CDR3 is TGTGCCAGCAGTATTTTCGTCTCGGGGGGCTACACCTTC. This codes for CASSIFVSGGYTF.

The table lists this clonotype with a few counts. V usage is TRBV5-1 and J usage is TRBJ2-5; 8 bases agree with TRBD2. Germline CDR1 reads SGHRS; CDR2 reads YFSETQ. Trimming cost V 3 bases and J 4 bases; bases outside gene matches: 2. This CDR3 has 13 residues. In DNA form, the CDR3 reads TGCGCCAGCAGCTCAGCGGGAGCAGAGACCCAGTACTTC. Protein product: CASSSAGAETQYF.

This chain links TRBV20-1 with TRBJ2-5; possible D gene TRBD1, 6 bases. The CDR3 is 15 amino acids. Trimming stripped 7 bases from V and 3 bases from J, with 21 bases between. Looked up from germline, CDR1 is DFQATT and CDR2 is SNEGSKA (reference sequence). The CDR3 loop is CSDRGDKPPKETQYF. CDR3 DNA sequence: TGCAGTGATCGAGGGGACAAACCCCCGAAAGAGACCCAGTACTTC.

This clonotype has only a few counts. The genes are TRBV7-2 and TRBJ2-3, with D uncertain. Germline V gives CDR1 SGHTA, CDR2 FQGNSA. V was shortened by 1 base and J by 1 base, with 6 bases between the two germline ends. CDR3 length: 14 amino acids. The CDR3: CASSLGFGTDTQYF. CDR3 nucleotide sequence: TGTGCCAGCAGCTTAGGATTCGGCACAGATACGCAGTATTTT.

This clonotype was detected many times. The chain joins TRBV27 to TRBJ2-3; no definite D call. The CDR3 is 13 amino acids. Germline CDR1 reads MNHEY; CDR2 reads SMNVEV (reference sequence). V was shortened by 6 bases and J by 0 bases, with 7 bases between the two germline ends. This CDR3 reads CASSSHSTDTQYF. The CDR3 bases are TGTGCCAGCAGCAGTCATAGCACAGATACGCAGTATTTT.

The chain uses TRBV13 and TRBJ2-5, with D tentatively TRBD2 (5 bases). V lost 4 bases, J lost 5 bases, and 14 bases lay in between. The germline V gene encodes CDR1 PRHDT and CDR2 FYEKMQ (reference sequence). The CDR3 has 14 amino acids. The CDR3 spells CASSSKTTHETQYF. The CDR3 DNA sequence: TGTGCCAGCAGCTCTAAGACTACCCACGAGACCCAGTACTTC.

This chain joins TRBV7-9 and TRBJ2-1; D tentatively fits TRBD1 or TRBD2 (7 bases each). The V end lost 4 bases, the J end lost 4 bases, and 17 bases lay between the germline ends. Germline loops: CDR1 SEHNR, CDR2 FQNEAQ (reference sequence). The CDR3 length is 16 residues. This CDR3 reads CASSSRGEGLYNEQFF. CDR3 DNA sequence: TGTGCCAGCAGCTCCAGGGGGGAGGGCCTTTACAATGAGCAGTTCTTC.

This sequence joins TRBV3-1 and TRBJ2-7; D uncertain. Trimming left V 8 bases short and J 2 bases short, with 16 bases between. Germline-derived CDR1 and CDR2 are LGHDT and YNNKEL (reference sequence). This CDR3 spans 14 amino acids. The CDR3 here is CASGYGMAAYEQYF. CDR3 sequence (DNA): TGTGCCAGCGGGTATGGAATGGCAGCCTACGAGCAGTACTTC.

CDR3 coding DNA: TGTGCCACCAGCAGAGTGGGGTTAAGCTACGAGCAGTACTTC. Protein: CATSRVGLSYEQYF. This chain joins TRBV15 and TRBJ2-7; D is unclear. Trimming removed 1 base from V and 3 bases from J, with 10 bases in between. Germline V gene lookup returns CDR1 LNHNV and CDR2 YYDKDF (reference sequence). CDR3 length: 14 amino acids.

This clonotype was detected a few times. The V call is TRBV2, the J call TRBJ1-2; D gene uncertain. Germline CDR1 reads SNHLY; CDR2 reads FYNNEI. V was trimmed by 3 bases and J by 2 bases, leaving 7 bases between them. This CDR3 is 13 amino acids long. CDR3 DNA sequence: TGTGCCAGCAGTGACCGGACCAACTATGGCTACACCTTC. Translating it yields CASSDRTNYGYTF.